A selection of T cell receptor beta chains follows, all from one sample in a study of blood T cell repertoires in COVID-19. The repertoire was sequenced with immunoSEQ multiplex PCR; TCRdb's copy has only in-frame clones and lacks some. The sample contains 150,000 or so clones, roughly 78% of which appear only once. Material for sequencing was peripheral blood. The receptor source for this set is a man aged 80 or over with acute or convalescent COVID-19. CDR3s include the opening cysteine and the closing phenylalanine or tryptophan. A D gene is named only where the DNA matches it firmly. The size field is filled for only some rows; it gives once, few, many or a size class.

cdr3_aa	cdr3_nt	cdr3_length	clone_size	v_call	j_call	d_call
CASRPGQGGDTQYF	TGTGCCAGTAGGCCGGGACAGGGAGGGGATACGCAGTATTTT	14	once	TRBV19	TRBJ2-3	TRBD1
CASSLRQVASTDTQYF	TGTGCCAGCAGTTTAAGGCAGGTCGCTAGCACAGATACGCAGTATTTT	16	few	TRBV28	TRBJ2-3	NA
CASSTESGTGELFF	TGTGCCAGTAGTACGGAATCAGGTACCGGGGAGCTGTTTTTT	14	NA	TRBV19	TRBJ2-2	NA
CASSFGQGTDNEQFF	TGTGCCAGCAGCTTCGGACAGGGGACGGACAATGAGCAGTTCTTC	15	NA	TRBV7-6	TRBJ2-1	TRBD1
CASGLGTGDREQFF	TGTGCCAGCGGGTTAGGGACAGGGGATCGTGAGCAGTTCTTC	14	NA	TRBV6-4	TRBJ2-1	TRBD1
CAWTGTGGRSHNSPLHF	TGTGCCTGGACCGGGACAGGGGGCCGTTCCCATAATTCACCCCTCCACTTT	17	once	TRBV30	TRBJ1-6	TRBD1
CSVEGRGGYGYTF	TGCAGCGTGGAAGGCAGGGGAGGGTATGGCTACACCTTC	13	NA	TRBV29-1	TRBJ1-2	NA
CASSLLRGVGSKNIQYF	TGTGCCAGCAGCTTATTGCGGGGGGTTGGGTCCAAAAACATTCAGTACTTC	17	NA	TRBV7-8	TRBJ2-4	TRBD2
CASSESGLSYGYTF	TGTGCCAGCAGTGAAAGTGGTCTGAGCTATGGCTACACCTTC	14	NA	TRBV6-1	TRBJ1-2	NA
CASSLQGAQPQHF	TGTGCCAGCAGTCTACAGGGCGCTCAGCCCCAGCATTTT	13	NA	TRBV6-2/TRBV6-3	TRBJ1-5	NA
CASSAAGSNYGYTF	TGTGCCAGCAGTGCGGCAGGGTCTAACTATGGCTACACCTTC	14	NA	TRBV2	TRBJ1-2	NA
CASTSLQGGEQYF	TGTGCCAGCACATCACTACAGGGTGGCGAGCAGTACTTC	13	NA	TRBV7-2	TRBJ2-7	NA
CASSHGGSPTLLYF	TGTGCCAGCAGCCACGGCGGGTCCCCAACCCTTCTATACTTC	14	NA	TRBV3-1/TRBV3-2	TRBJ2-5	NA
CASSPGSVTQYF	TGTGCCAGCAGCCCCGGTAGTGTGACCCAGTACTTC	12	once	TRBV12-3/TRBV12-4	TRBJ2-5	NA